This entry lists 17 T cell receptor beta chains sequenced from one sample in a study of T cells in localized non-small cell lung cancer. Generated by immunoSEQ multiplex PCR, the TCRdb table keeps only in-frame clones and is missing some. This table holds 20,000 to 30,000 clones, about 81% found once. The sample here was peripheral blood, taken before any cancer treatment. The receptors shown here come from a woman between 40 and 69 years old with stage I lung adenocarcinoma.

This clone was observed once. V usage is TRBV7-2 and J usage is TRBJ2-1, with TRBD1 matching 12 bases. The CDR3 sequence is 17 residues long. In germline, CDR1 is SGHTA, CDR2 FQGNSA. Germline trimming cut 5 bases from V and 4 bases from J; bases unmatched to any gene: 9. DNA for the CDR3: TGTGCCAGCAGCGCGTCGGGACAGGGGGCGAAATACAATGAGCAGTTCTTC. It encodes CASSASGQGAKYNEQFF.

V is TRBV29-1 and J is TRBJ1-2, with D tentatively TRBD1 (6 bases). The CDR3 totals 14 residues. Trimming cost V 3 bases and J 4 bases, with 15 bases left between them. Germline values: CDR1 SQVTM, CDR2 ANQGSEA. CDR3 in amino acids: CSVERQGGGYGYTF. CDR3 sequence (DNA): TGCAGCGTTGAGCGGCAGGGAGGGGGCTATGGCTACACCTTC. Together with reference TRBV29-1 and TRBJ1-2, the CDR3 gives the full variable domain: SAVISQKPSRDICQRGTSLTIQCQVDSQVTMMFWYRQQPGQSLTLIATANQGSEATYESGFVIDKFPISRPNLTFSTLTVSNMSPEDSSIYLCSVERQGGGYGYTFGSGTRLTVV.

V gene TRBV5-4 combines with J gene TRBJ2-1, with D perhaps matching TRBD2 (7 bases). CDR1 is SGHNT, CDR2 YYREEE, per germline (reference sequence). Trimming pared 4 bases from V and 2 bases from J, leaving 13 bases between. The CDR3 covers 15 residues. The DNA of the CDR3 is TGTGCCAGCAGCGCCGGCGGGGGCCCCTACAATGAGCAGTTCTTC. Its translation is CASSAGGGPYNEQFF.

CDR3 coding DNA: TGTGCCAGCAGCCCTCGTCGGGGGCCAGATCCGCGACGAGACTACGAGCAGTACTTC. Translated, it gives CASSPRRGPDPRRDYEQYF. This chain joins TRBV9 and TRBJ2-7; tentatively, D is TRBD1 or TRBD2 (6 bases each). This CDR3 region has 19 residues. The V end was cut by 4 bases, the J end by 3 bases, with 29 bases between. Looked up from germline, CDR1 is SGDLS and CDR2 is YYNGEE.

V usage is TRBV27 and J usage is TRBJ1-6; D possibly corresponds to TRBD1 (5 bases). This CDR3 spans 15 amino acids. Deletions cut 5 bases from V and 4 bases from J, with 12 bases between. Germline loops: CDR1 MNHEY, CDR2 SMNVEV (reference sequence). The CDR3 DNA sequence: TGTGCCAGCAGTGCGGGACTTCGGTATAATTCACCCCTCCACTTT. This sequence encodes CASSAGLRYNSPLHF.

This clone was observed a few times. The V call is TRBV9, the J call TRBJ2-7; TRBD2 matches at 12 bases. V lost 4 bases and J lost 4; bases outside the gene matches: 6. CDR3 length equals 15 residues. The germline gives CDR1 SGDLS, CDR2 YYNGEE. The CDR3 DNA follows: TGTGCCAGCAGCCCCCGACTAGCGGGGGTTTACGAGCAGTACTTC. Translation gives CASSPRLAGVYEQYF.

V is TRBV19 and J is TRBJ1-6, with D maybe TRBD1 (5 bases). Trimming stripped 5 bases from V and 0 bases from J, with 14 bases between. This CDR3 comprises 17 residues. Looked up from germline, CDR1 is LNHDA and CDR2 is SQIVND (reference sequence). Here the CDR3 DNA reads TGTGCCAGTAGTCAGACAGCCCGAAGCTCCTATAATTCACCCCTCCACTTT. Protein product: CASSQTARSSYNSPLHF. Full variable domain (rest looked up from reference TRBV19 and TRBJ1-6): DGGITQSPKYLFRKEGQNVTLSCEQNLNHDAMYWYRQDPGQGLRLIYYSQIVNDFQKGDIAEGYSVSREKKESFPLTVTSAQKNPTAFYLCASSQTARSSYNSPLHFGNGTRLTVT.

This sequence joins TRBV11-3 and TRBJ2-5; D is perhaps TRBD1 or TRBD2 (6 bases each). Germline V gene data show CDR1 as SGHNT and CDR2 as YENEEA. The CDR3 has 14 amino acids. Between the trimmed V and J ends, which lost 5 bases and 0 bases, there was a span of 10 bases. This CDR3 reads CASSLGGNQETQYF. As DNA, the CDR3 is TGTGCCAGCAGCCTAGGGGGGAACCAAGAGACCCAGTACTTC.

The table lists this clone with a few counts. The chain is built from TRBV7-6 and TRBJ2-5; tentatively, D is TRBD2 (5 bases). CDR1 is SGHVS, CDR2 FNYEAQ, per germline. The CDR3 consists of 14 residues. The V end was cut by 2 bases, the J end by 4 bases, with 11 bases between. CDR3 in amino acids: CASSLLLDGETQYF. CDR3 sequence (DNA): TGTGCCAGCAGCTTACTACTAGACGGAGAGACCCAGTACTTC.

The chain couples TRBV5-8 to TRBJ1-5; D not resolved. The CDR3 runs 12 residues. Looked up from germline, CDR1 is SGHTS and CDR2 is YDEGEE. V dropped 4 bases and J dropped 4 bases, with 6 bases sitting between them. The CDR3, as DNA: TGTGCCAGCAGCCAATTTAATCAGCCCCAGCATTTT. Protein product: CASSQFNQPQHF.

The rearrangement links TRBV7-3 to TRBJ1-2; possible D gene TRBD1, 6 bases. Trimming pared 4 bases from V and 4 bases from J, leaving 10 bases between. CDR3 length: 13 residues. Germline assignment: CDR1 SGHTA and CDR2 FQGTGA. CDR3 amino acids: CASSYGGSYGYTF. The DNA for the CDR3 is TGTGCCAGCAGCTACGGGGGCTCCTATGGCTACACCTTC.

This chain links TRBV9 with TRBJ1-1, with D maybe TRBD1 (5 bases). The V end lost 4 bases, the J end lost 4 bases, and 17 bases lay between the germline ends. The V gene's germline CDR1 is SGDLS and CDR2 YYNGEE. This CDR3 region has 15 residues. The CDR3 DNA is TGTGCCAGCAGCCCCCTTGGGGGAGTGGCCACTGAAGCTTTCTTT. This codes for CASSPLGGVATEAFF. Looking up the rest from reference TRBV9 and TRBJ1-1 gives the full variable domain: DSGVTQTPKHLITATGQRVTLRCSPRSGDLSVYWYQQSLDQGLQFLIQYYNGEERAKGNILERFSAQQFPDLHSELNLSSLELGDSALYFCASSPLGGVATEAFFGQGTRLTVV.

This clone was seen just once. The gene calls are TRBV10-3 and TRBJ2-1; 7 bases agree with TRBD2. The V and J ends lost 4 bases and 7 bases, in that order; junction bases with no gene match: 4. The CDR3 contains 13 residues. Germline V gives CDR1 ENHRY, CDR2 SYGVKD. The CDR3 sequence: CAISGGGGNEQFF. The CDR3 DNA reads TGTGCCATCAGTGGGGGCGGGGGAAATGAGCAGTTCTTC.

The gene calls are TRBV7-2 and TRBJ1-5; D is uncertain. V was pared by 0 bases and J by 9 bases, with 12 bases between. The CDR3 is 14 residues long. CDR1 SGHTA and CDR2 FQGNSA come from the germline V gene. CDR3 sequence (DNA): TGTGCCAGCAGCTTAGCCACTTCGCAATCGCCCCAGCATTTT. This sequence encodes CASSLATSQSPQHF.

The chain recombines TRBV6-6 with TRBJ2-2; no clear D. V gave up 6 bases and J gave up 4 bases, with 12 bases separating them. Germline CDR1 reads MNHNY; CDR2 reads SVGAGI (reference sequence). CDR3 length: 14 residues. The CDR3 nucleotides read TGTGCCAGCAGCCAAATAAGGATCACCGGGGAGCTGTTTTTT. Translated: CASSQIRITGELFF.

In DNA, the CDR3 is TGTGCCAGCAGCAGAGGGACAGCCTATGGCTACACCTTC. It codes for CASSRGTAYGYTF. J is TRBJ1-2 and V is TRBV7-2; 7 positions match TRBD1. This CDR3 spans 13 amino acids. J gave up 4 bases and V 5 bases, and 4 bases lay outside the gene matches. Germline values: CDR1 SGHTA, CDR2 FQGNSA.

The chain employs TRBV2 and TRBJ1-2; D unclear. Germline values: CDR1 SNHLY, CDR2 FYNNEI. Trimming left V 3 bases short and J 2 bases short, with 7 bases between. The CDR3 is 13 amino acids. This CDR3 reads CASSDAGNYGYTF. The DNA of the CDR3 is TGTGCCAGCAGTGACGCGGGGAACTATGGCTACACCTTC.